This T cell receptor (beta chain) was captured in a study of T cells in Graves' hyperthyroidism and ophthalmopathy. Germline lookup yields CDR1 KGHSH and CDR2 LQKENI. The CDR3 spans 16 residues. The ends were cut back, 1 base at V and 4 bases at J, with 14 bases in the middle. RNA transcripts provided the source from which TCR beta CDR3 regions were amplified. Carried out on the TCR CDR3, a first-round RT-PCR used the HTBI primer set. TCRdb used MiXCR to reprocess the multiplex PCR reads, holding one entry per CDR3 protein. In the table there are 150,000 or so distinct CDR3 sequences, about a tenth of which are singletons.

The rearrangement links TRBV18 to TRBJ1-5; D unresolved. Sequencing was done on a sample of blood. The clonotype originates from a young woman with Graves' hyperthyroidism that later progressed to Graves' ophthalmopathy. The CDR3 sequence is CASSPHWAGLNQPQHF. In DNA, the CDR3 is TGTGCCAGCTCACCACACTGGGCAGGCTTGAATCAGCCCCAGCATTTT.